This T cell receptor (beta chain) was sequenced during a study of cytomegalovirus exposure and HLA in healthy donors. Study-level results: Presence/absence analyses rested on an assumption that sequencing depth was roughly uniform across donors. The authors listed 164 TCR beta chains as cytomegalovirus-associated. Three chains tied to CMV proved CMV antigen-specific in vitro. For most subjects, TCR beta sequences were reported to predict HLA-A and HLA-B alleles with accuracy.

The primer mix had 60 Vbeta and 13 Jbeta primers. Assay used: immunoSEQ multiplex PCR; TCRdb lists only in-frame clones, some missing. The repertoire holds some 150,000 clones, with around 80% as singletons. As to this clone: Its antigen remains unidentified.

Trimming stripped 3 bases from V and 0 bases from J, with 15 bases between. The CDR3 extends over 17 amino acids. Germline V gives CDR1 KGHSH, CDR2 LQKENI. This sequence was found in a man between 25 and 39 years old in good health and CMV-seronegative. Sequencing was carried out using PBMCs. The chain carries TRBV18 and TRBJ2-4; D remains unclear. As DNA, the CDR3 is TGTGCCAGCTCACCGAATCGATACACAGTAGCCAAAAACATTCAGTACTTC. Its protein is CASSPNRYTVAKNIQYF.